Sequencing of this T cell receptor (beta chain) was carried out in a study of blood T cell repertoires in COVID-19. Study-level information: Sample material is recorded as cDNA or gDNA derived from T cells, B-cell-depleted T cells, or PBMCs.

Looked up from germline, CDR1 is ENHRY and CDR2 is SYGVKD. V was pared by 4 bases and J by 7 bases, with 8 bases between. CDR3 size: 12 residues. Measured with immunoSEQ multiplex PCR; TCRdb has only the in-frame clones, and not every one. In the table there are about 130,000 clones, approximately 84% of which are singletons. The sequencing sample was made of peripheral blood. The chain uses TRBV10-3 and TRBJ2-1; TRBD2 is a possible D gene (5 bases). The sequence came from a human donor in a cohort sampled during active COVID-19. DNA of the CDR3: TGTGCCATCAGTGCAGAGGGTAATGAGCAGTTCTTC. Amino acids: CAISAEGNEQFF.